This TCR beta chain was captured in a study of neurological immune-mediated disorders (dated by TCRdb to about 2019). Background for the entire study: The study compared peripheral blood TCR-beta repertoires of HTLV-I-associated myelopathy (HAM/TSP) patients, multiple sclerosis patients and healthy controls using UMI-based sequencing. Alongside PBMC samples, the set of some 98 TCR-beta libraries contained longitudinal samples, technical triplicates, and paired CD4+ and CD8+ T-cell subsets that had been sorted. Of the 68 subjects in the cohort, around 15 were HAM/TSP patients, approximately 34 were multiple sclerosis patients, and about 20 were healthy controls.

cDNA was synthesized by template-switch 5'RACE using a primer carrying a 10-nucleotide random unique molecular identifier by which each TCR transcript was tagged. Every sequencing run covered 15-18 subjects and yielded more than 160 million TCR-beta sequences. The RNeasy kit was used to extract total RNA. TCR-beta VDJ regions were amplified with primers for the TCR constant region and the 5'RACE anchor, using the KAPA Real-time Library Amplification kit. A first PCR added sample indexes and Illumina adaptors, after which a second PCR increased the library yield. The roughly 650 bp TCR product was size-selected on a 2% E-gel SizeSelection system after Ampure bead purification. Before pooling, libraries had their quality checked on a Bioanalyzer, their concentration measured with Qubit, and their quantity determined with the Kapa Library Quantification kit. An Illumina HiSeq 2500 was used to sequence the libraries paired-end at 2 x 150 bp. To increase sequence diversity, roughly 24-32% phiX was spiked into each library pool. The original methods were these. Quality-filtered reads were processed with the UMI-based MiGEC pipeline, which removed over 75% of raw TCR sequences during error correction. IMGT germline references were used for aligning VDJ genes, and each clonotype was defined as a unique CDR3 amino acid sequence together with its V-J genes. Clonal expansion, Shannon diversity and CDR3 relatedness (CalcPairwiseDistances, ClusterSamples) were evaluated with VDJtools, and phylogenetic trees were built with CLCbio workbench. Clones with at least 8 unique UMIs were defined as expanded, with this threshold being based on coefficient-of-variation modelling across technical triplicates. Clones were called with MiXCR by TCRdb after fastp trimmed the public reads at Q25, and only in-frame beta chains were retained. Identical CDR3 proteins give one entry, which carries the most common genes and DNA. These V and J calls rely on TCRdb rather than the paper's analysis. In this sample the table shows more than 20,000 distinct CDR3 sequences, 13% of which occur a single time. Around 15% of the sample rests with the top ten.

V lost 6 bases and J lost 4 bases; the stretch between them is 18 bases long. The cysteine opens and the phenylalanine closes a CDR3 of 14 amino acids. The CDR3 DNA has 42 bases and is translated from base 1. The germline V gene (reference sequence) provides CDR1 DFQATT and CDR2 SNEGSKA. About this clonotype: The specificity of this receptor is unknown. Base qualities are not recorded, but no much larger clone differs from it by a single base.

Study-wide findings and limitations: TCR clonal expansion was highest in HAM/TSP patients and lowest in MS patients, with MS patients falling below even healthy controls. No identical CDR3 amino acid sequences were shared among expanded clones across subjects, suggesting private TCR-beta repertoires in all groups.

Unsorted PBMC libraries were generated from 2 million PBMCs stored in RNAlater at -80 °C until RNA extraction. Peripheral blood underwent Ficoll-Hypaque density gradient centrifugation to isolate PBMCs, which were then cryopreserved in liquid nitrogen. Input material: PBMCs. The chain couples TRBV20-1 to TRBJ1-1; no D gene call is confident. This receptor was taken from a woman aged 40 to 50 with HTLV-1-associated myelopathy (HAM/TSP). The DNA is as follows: TGCAGTGCGGGGAAACAAGAGTCGGTCACTGAAGCTTTCTTT. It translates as CSAGKQESVTEAFF.